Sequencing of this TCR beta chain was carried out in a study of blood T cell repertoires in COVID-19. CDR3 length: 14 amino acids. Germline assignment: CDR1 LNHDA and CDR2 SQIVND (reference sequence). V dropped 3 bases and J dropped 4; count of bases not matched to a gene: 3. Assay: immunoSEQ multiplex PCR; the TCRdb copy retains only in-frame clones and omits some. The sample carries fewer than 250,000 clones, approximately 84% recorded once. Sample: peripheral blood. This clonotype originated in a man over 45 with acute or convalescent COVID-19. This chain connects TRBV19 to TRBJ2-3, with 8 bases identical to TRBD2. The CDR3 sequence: CASSISGSADTQYF. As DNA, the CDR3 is TGTGCCAGTAGTATCAGCGGGAGCGCAGATACGCAGTATTTT.